The 10 T cell receptor beta chains in this list originate from one sample, sequenced in a study of T cell changes during pregnancy in multiple sclerosis. The method was immunoSEQ multiplex PCR; TCRdb's version includes in-frame clones alone and lacks a portion of them. This sample carries over 65,000 clones, about 91% of them seen once, and the ten largest clones take around 2%. Sequencing was performed on peripheral blood, taken in the first trimester of pregnancy. These receptors originate from a female donor in good health, enrolled as a control in a pregnancy study.

The DNA for the CDR3 is TGTGCCTGGGACAGGGCAGGAAAACTGTTTTTT. Its translation is CAWDRAGKLFF. The J gene is TRBJ1-4, the V gene TRBV30; 7 nucleotides match TRBD1. CDR1 GTSNPN and CDR2 SVGIG come from the germline V gene (reference sequence). J lost 10 bases, V lost 5 bases, and 4 bases had no gene match. The CDR3 is 11 amino acids.

The rearrangement uses TRBV18 and TRBJ2-1; possible D gene TRBD1, 6 bases. CDR1 KGHSH and CDR2 LQKENI come from the germline V gene. The CDR3 totals 15 residues. V gave up 3 bases and J gave up 4 bases, with 13 bases separating them. CDR3 bases: TGTGCCAGCTCACCGAACAGGGTCTCTTACAATGAGCAGTTCTTC. Translation gives CASSPNRVSYNEQFF.

The rearrangement links TRBV4-2 to TRBJ1-3; 7 positions agree with TRBD1. The CDR3 totals 17 residues. CDR1 is LGHNA and CDR2 is YNFKEQ in the germline V gene. The J segment lost 5 bases and the V segment lost 1 base, leaving 11 bases of the junction unmatched. CDR3 bases: TGTGCCAGCAGCCAAGGATTATCTACAGGGGACCGAAACACCATATATTTT. It is translated as CASSQGLSTGDRNTIYF.

The chain couples TRBV7-2 to TRBJ2-7; D gene ambiguous. Trimming pared 5 bases from V and 5 bases from J, leaving 13 bases between. Germline values: CDR1 SGHTA, CDR2 FQGNSA. This CDR3 contains 13 residues. CDR3 nucleotide sequence: TGTGCCAGCAGCCTAACGTACGGAGACGAGCAGTACTTC. It translates to CASSLTYGDEQYF.

The V call is TRBV18, the J call TRBJ2-7; the match to TRBD1 covers 8 bases. The CDR3 covers 15 residues. CDR1 and CDR2 (germline): KGHSH, LQKENI. The V gene end was trimmed by 0 bases and the J gene end by 5 bases; junction bases not matched to a gene: 6. CDR3 bases: TGTGCCAGCTCACCACCTACAGGGGACAGGAACGAGCAGTACTTC. It codes for CASSPPTGDRNEQYF.

The rearrangement joins TRBV4-3 to TRBJ2-2; the D gene is possibly TRBD1 (6 bases). V was cut by 1 base and J by 3 bases, with 6 bases left in between. The CDR3 totals 14 residues. Germline values: CDR1 LGHNA, CDR2 YSLEER. CDR3 loop: CASSQGTDTGELFF. CDR3 DNA: TGCGCCAGCAGCCAAGGGACAGACACCGGGGAGCTGTTTTTT.

The V gene is TRBV13, the J gene TRBJ2-3, with 10 bases identical to TRBD1. The trim removed 3 bases at V and 4 bases at J, leaving 10 bases unmatched. Looked up from germline, CDR1 is PRHDT and CDR2 is FYEKMQ (reference sequence). This CDR3 has 17 residues. CDR3 loop: CASSFPAGTGVPDTQYF. CDR3 coding DNA: TGTGCCAGCAGCTTCCCCGCCGGGACAGGGGTACCAGATACGCAGTATTTT.

This clone was recorded once. The chain has TRBV25-1 and TRBJ1-4; the match to TRBD1 covers 8 bases. The CDR3 runs 14 residues. The ends lost 10 bases at V and 8 bases at J; junction bases unmatched: 12. Germline lookup yields CDR1 MGHDK and CDR2 SYGVNS. As DNA, the CDR3 is TGTGCCACCGCCGGACAGGGCCGGAGCGAAAAACTGTTTTTT. Amino acids: CATAGQGRSEKLFF.

J is TRBJ2-5 and V is TRBV7-9, with TRBD1 matching over 9 bases. CDR1 SEHNR and CDR2 FQNEAQ come from the germline V gene (reference sequence). The CDR3 runs 14 residues. Trimming at V came to 4 bases and at J to 6 bases, leaving 6 bases not matched to a gene. The DNA of the CDR3 is TGTGCCAGCAGCTCCACGGGACAGGGCAAGACCCAGTACTTC. Translation: CASSSTGQGKTQYF.

J is TRBJ1-1 and V is TRBV7-2; 7 positions agree with TRBD1. The CDR3 is 14 amino acids. Trimming removed 2 bases from V and 5 bases from J; junction bases left unmatched: 5. Germline V gene lookup returns CDR1 SGHTA and CDR2 FQGNSA. CDR3 coding DNA: TGTGCCAGCAGCTTAATACAGGGGATGACTGAAGCTTTCTTT. Residues: CASSLIQGMTEAFF.